This entry describes one T cell receptor beta chain. This sample was included in a study of T cells in Graves' hyperthyroidism and ophthalmopathy. Across the study: Peripheral blood was acquired at first diagnosis, ahead of any therapy whatsoever.

Per the germline V gene, CDR1 is MNHNS and CDR2 is SASEGT. The CDR3 contains 17 residues. The trim removed 4 bases at V and 5 bases at J, leaving 8 bases unmatched. From RNA transcripts, TCR beta CDR3 regions were amplified. The primer set for the first-round RT-PCR of the TCR CDR3 was HTBI. TCRdb reprocessed the multiplex PCR reads via MiXCR and lists one record per CDR3 protein. This table holds 300,000 to 400,000 distinct CDR3 sequences, about 18% found once. Material for sequencing was blood. V and J are TRBV6-1 and TRBJ1-6, with 10 bases identical to TRBD1. This TCR was sampled from a woman aged 45 to 65 with Graves' hyperthyroidism. This CDR3 reads CASSGKAGTGDNSPLHF. The CDR3 DNA reads as TGTGCCAGCAGTGGAAAGGCCGGGACAGGGGATAATTCACCCCTCCACTTT.